This entry describes one T cell receptor beta chain. The data stem from a study of memory CD4+ T cells and cytomegalovirus serostatus. The repertoire was sequenced with immunoSEQ multiplex PCR; TCRdb's copy has only in-frame clones and lacks some. Of nearly 60,000 clones in the sample, approximately 78% were seen once. CDR1 SGHTS and CDR2 YDEGEE come from the germline V gene. Trimming stripped 4 bases from V and 6 bases from J, with 17 bases between. This CDR3 comprises 14 residues. Single viable CD3+CD4+CD8-CD45RO+ cells were sorted as the memory CD4+ T cells. Specimen: memory CD4+ T cells from blood. This clonotype was sampled from an adult in good health and CMV-seronegative. V and J are TRBV5-8 and TRBJ2-7; the D call may be TRBD1 or TRBD2 (5 bases each). CDR3 bases: TGTGCCAGCAGCCCGACCGGGACCCTAAGCGAGCAGTACTTC. Translating it yields CASSPTGTLSEQYF.